This paragraph reports one T cell receptor beta chain. The data were taken from a study of control samples from healthy donors and cancer patients. Measured with immunoSEQ multiplex PCR; TCRdb has only the in-frame clones, and not every one. The sample records about 160,000 clones, roughly 90% being singletons. V dropped 5 bases and J dropped 7 bases, with 12 bases sitting between them. CDR1 ENHRY and CDR2 SYGVKD come from the germline V gene. The CDR3 is 12 residues long. J is TRBJ2-7 and V is TRBV10-3, with a tentative D call TRBD1 (5 bases). This TCR was recovered from a man aged 25-45 years in good health. Sequencing input: blood. In nucleotides, the CDR3 is TGTGCCATCAGTCCAGGGTTAGGTGAGCAGTACTTC. This codes for CAISPGLGEQYF.